Shown below are 15 T cell receptor beta chains from a single sample sequenced in a study of blood T cells in healthy people across ages. A second PCR, run for about 6 to 11 cycles, used a sample-barcoded 5' primer plus a J-beta primer mix. TCRdb used MiXCR to reprocess the 5' RACE reads, holding one entry per CDR3 protein. The profile shows about a million distinct CDR3 sequences, 35% to 40% of them singletons. The material sequenced was blood. These receptors all come from a man younger than 30 in good health.

This clonotype appeared a few times. The rearrangement links TRBV12-3 or TRBV12-4 to TRBJ2-1, with D possibly being TRBD1 (6 bases). V was cut by 6 bases and J by 8 bases, with 17 bases left in between. The CDR3 contains 14 residues. For the CDR3, the DNA is TGTGCCAGCAGCCCCCCGTACAGGGTAGATGAGCAGTTCTTC. Protein: CASSPPYRVDEQFF.

The chain joins TRBV13 to TRBJ2-1; D could derive from TRBD1 or TRBD2 (5 bases each). Germline CDR1 and CDR2: PRHDT and FYEKMQ (reference sequence). Trimming took off 4 bases at V and 7 bases at J, with 8 bases between the two ends. The CDR3 length is 12 residues. The CDR3 DNA is TGTGCCAGCAGCTCAGAGGGGAATGAGCAGTTCTTC. Amino acids: CASSSEGNEQFF.

A few counts support this clonotype. The V and J genes are TRBV7-9 and TRBJ2-7; tentative D call: TRBD1 (6 bases). Trimming removed 2 bases from V and 1 base from J, with 12 bases in between. Germline CDR1 is SEHNR and CDR2 is FQNEAQ (reference sequence). The CDR3 is 15 residues long. The CDR3 DNA is TGTGCCAGCAGCTTAACAGGGATCGTTTCCTACGAGCAGTACTTC. It is translated as CASSLTGIVSYEQYF.

V usage is TRBV12-3 or TRBV12-4 and J usage is TRBJ1-2; D possibly corresponds to TRBD1 (5 bases). The germline V and J ends were trimmed by 4 bases and 5 bases, with 11 bases remaining between them. CDR3 length: 13 amino acids. For the CDR3, the DNA is TGTGCCAGCAGTTCCGGACGGACATATGGCTACACCTTC. This encodes CASSSGRTYGYTF.

This clonotype has just a few counts. The chain couples TRBV5-1 to TRBJ1-1; a possible D gene is TRBD1 (6 bases). The CDR3 spans 15 residues. Trimming removed 5 bases from V and 7 bases from J, with 21 bases in between. Germline V gene lookup returns CDR1 SGHRS and CDR2 YFSETQ. CDR3: CASSMDRMNRGEAFF. Written as DNA, the CDR3 is TGCGCCAGCAGTATGGACAGAATGAACCGGGGTGAAGCTTTCTTT. Full variable domain (remainder filled in from reference TRBV5-1 and TRBJ1-1): KAGVTQTPRYLIKTRGQQVTLSCSPISGHRSVSWYQQTPGQGLQFLFEYFSETQRNKGNFPGRFSGRQFSNSRSEMNVSTLELGDSALYLCASSMDRMNRGEAFFGQGTRLTVV.

The chain uses TRBV10-3 and TRBJ2-3; D is perhaps TRBD2 (5 bases). The CDR3 runs 12 residues. The germline V gene encodes CDR1 ENHRY and CDR2 SYGVKD. V was shortened by 9 bases and J by 3 bases, with 10 bases between the two germline ends. CDR3 sequence reads: CAILRRTDTQYF. The CDR3 DNA sequence: TGTGCCATTTTGCGGAGGACAGATACGCAGTATTTT.

A single count supports this clonotype. V gene TRBV5-1 combines with J gene TRBJ1-1; D call uncertain. The germline V gene has CDR1 SGHRS and CDR2 YFSETQ. Trimming removed 0 bases from V and 6 bases from J, with 15 bases in between. CDR3 length equals 15 residues. In DNA form, the CDR3 reads TGCGCCAGCAGCTTGGGAGGACCCACGGACGCTGAAGCTTTCTTT. It specifies CASSLGGPTDAEAFF.

The chain joins TRBV20-1 to TRBJ2-7; TRBD2 is a possible D gene (7 bases). Germline V gene sequence: CDR1 DFQATT, CDR2 SNEGSKA (reference sequence). V was clipped by 0 bases and J by 7 bases, with 25 bases between them. CDR3 length: 17 residues. CDR3 in DNA: TGCAGTGCTAGAGATTTAAGTGTGGGGGGGCGGTGGAATGAGCAGTACTTC. Its protein is CSARDLSVGGRWNEQYF.

This clonotype was counted once. CDR3 in DNA: TGTGCCAGCAGCCCCTCTTCGGGCGGGGGTGAAAAACTGTTTTTT. This gives the protein CASSPSSGGGEKLFF. The J gene is TRBJ1-4, the V gene TRBV11-2; tentative D call: TRBD1 (5 bases). CDR1 SGHAT and CDR2 FQNNGV come from the germline V gene. Trimming left V 5 bases short and J 7 bases short, with 17 bases between. The CDR3 is made up of 15 amino acids.

This sequence joins TRBV10-3 and TRBJ1-2; 8 positions agree with TRBD1. Germline trimming cut 4 bases from V and 7 bases from J; bases unmatched to any gene: 5. Germline V gene sequence: CDR1 ENHRY, CDR2 SYGVKD. The CDR3 runs to 13 residues. CDR3 loop: CAISVDRDAGYTF. Here the CDR3 DNA reads TGTGCCATCAGTGTGGACAGGGACGCTGGCTACACCTTC.

The chain has TRBV6-2 or TRBV6-3 and TRBJ2-2; TRBD2 matches at 10 bases. V lost 5 bases to trimming and J lost 2 bases; unmatched junction nucleotides: 8. The CDR3 extends over 17 amino acids. Germline V lookup: CDR1 MNHEY, CDR2 SVGEGT. In nucleotides, the CDR3 is TGTGCCAGCAGTACCCGCACTAGCGGGGATAACACCGGGGAGCTGTTTTTT. It codes for CASSTRTSGDNTGELFF.

This CDR3 reads CASSYATRDTQYF. The CDR3 DNA follows: TGTGCCAGCAGTTACGCGACTCGAGATACGCAGTATTTT. This chain joins TRBV6-5 and TRBJ2-3; D uncertain. Germline V gene lookup returns CDR1 MNHEY and CDR2 SVGAGI. V was cut by 2 bases and J by 5 bases, with 8 bases left in between. The CDR3 is 13 residues long.

The V and J genes are TRBV18 and TRBJ1-3, with D possibly TRBD1 on 5 matching bases. The length of the CDR3 is 15 residues. Germline lookup yields CDR1 KGHSH and CDR2 LQKENI. V lost 5 bases and J 0 bases, leaving 11 bases between the germline ends. The DNA for the CDR3 is TGTGCCAGCTCAATTTTACAGGACTCTGGAAACACCATATATTTT. Residues: CASSILQDSGNTIYF.

The chain couples TRBV5-1 to TRBJ1-1; TRBD1 might be the D (6 bases). V gave up 0 bases and J gave up 11 bases, with 14 bases separating them. From germline, CDR1 is SGHRS and CDR2 YFSETQ. This CDR3 is 13 amino acids long. The CDR3 nucleotides read TGCGCCAGCAGCTTGGATACAGGGCAACGGGCTTTCTTT. Protein: CASSLDTGQRAFF.

In this sample, this clonotype turned up many times. The CDR3 sequence: CASSEGSETQYF. The CDR3 bases are TGTGCCAGCAGTGAAGGGTCGGAGACCCAGTACTTC. This rearrangement joins TRBV25-1 to TRBJ2-5; D gene ambiguous. The CDR3 runs to 12 residues. Between the trimmed V and J ends, which lost 2 bases and 5 bases, there was a span of 6 bases. Looked up from germline, CDR1 is MGHDK and CDR2 is SYGVNS.